The 10 T cell receptor beta chains in this list originate from one sample, sequenced in a study of T cell repertoires in cytomegalovirus infection. TCRdb ran MiXCR on the reads and lists one entry per CDR3 protein. The sample yields around 260,000 distinct CDR3 sequences, 8% to 9.5% seen once. The specimen was PBMCs. These TCRs come from a human donor in good health (CMV status not recorded). Some clones in this sample may be carry-over from other donors' samples.

This clonotype occurred many times. One base away lies a much larger clone, so this may be a sequencing read error. The chain recombines TRBV7-2 with TRBJ2-2; the D is unclear. The CDR3 runs to 14 residues. Germline V gives CDR1 SGHTA, CDR2 FQGNSA. The V and J ends lost 1 base and 0 bases respectively, with 3 bases between them. CDR3 sequence (DNA): TGTGCCAGCAGCTTAGTCACGAACACCGGGGAGCTGTTTTTT. Translation gives CASSLVTNTGELFF.

This clonotype was picked up many times. V gene TRBV7-2 combines with J gene TRBJ2-1, with 9 bases fitting TRBD2. In germline, CDR1 is SGHTA, CDR2 FQGNSA. This CDR3 is built from 19 residues. J lost 1 base, V lost 1 base, and 11 bases had no gene match. CDR3 in amino acids: CASSLEIGSGSLSYNEQFF. The CDR3 DNA follows: TGTGCCAGCAGCTTAGAAATTGGTAGCGGGAGCCTTTCCTACAATGAGCAGTTCTTC.

This clonotype was counted ten times or more. The rearrangement links TRBV7-9 to TRBJ2-1, with 10 bases lining up with TRBD1. The V gene end was trimmed by 3 bases and the J gene end by 6 bases; junction bases not matched to a gene: 8. This CDR3 has 16 residues. Germline V gene lookup returns CDR1 SEHNR and CDR2 FQNEAQ (reference sequence). The CDR3: CASSLTPGQGRNEQFF. The CDR3 nucleotides are TGTGCCAGCAGCTTGACCCCGGGACAGGGGCGCAATGAGCAGTTCTTC. Filled out from reference TRBV7-9 and TRBJ2-1, the complete variable domain reads DTGVSQNPRHKITKRGQNVTFRCDPISEHNRLYWYRQTLGQGPEFLTYFQNEAQLEKSRLLSDRFSAERPKGSFSTLEIQRTEQGDSAMYLCASSLTPGQGRNEQFFGPGTRLTVL.

CDR3: CASSLAAGADTQYF. As DNA, the CDR3 is TGTGCCAGCAGCTTAGCAGCGGGAGCAGATACGCAGTATTTT. V gene TRBV7-9 combines with J gene TRBJ2-3, with 8 bases that match TRBD2. The CDR3 sequence is 14 residues long. Germline trimming cut 0 bases from V and 4 bases from J; bases unmatched to any gene: 0. Germline V gives CDR1 SEHNR, CDR2 FQNEAQ (reference sequence).

This clonotype was counted ten times or more. V and J are TRBV7-2 and TRBJ2-7, with 9 bases aligning to TRBD1. V shed 6 bases and J 5 bases; nucleotides not matched to a gene: 5. The length of the CDR3 is 13 residues. Germline loops: CDR1 SGHTA, CDR2 FQGNSA. The chain's CDR3 is CASSKGQGHEQYF. Here the CDR3 DNA reads TGTGCCAGCAGTAAGGGACAGGGCCACGAGCAGTACTTC. Based on the CDR3 plus reference TRBV7-2 and TRBJ2-7, the full variable domain is GAGVSQSPSNKVTEKGKDVELRCDPISGHTALYWYRQSLGQGLEFLIYFQGNSAPDKSGLPSDRFSAERTGGSVSTLTIQRTQQEDSAVYLCASSKGQGHEQYFGPGTRLTVT.

This chain connects TRBV7-6 to TRBJ2-3; 12 bases are shared with TRBD2. Germline values: CDR1 SGHVS, CDR2 FNYEAQ. Losses at the gene ends were 5 bases for V and 6 bases for J; bases not matched to a gene: 12. This CDR3 region has 17 residues. The CDR3 sequence is CASSPQRTSGAPDTQYF. The CDR3 coding sequence is TGTGCCAGCAGCCCCCAGAGGACTAGCGGGGCTCCGGATACGCAGTATTTT.

This clonotype was observed a few times. V usage is TRBV20-1 and J usage is TRBJ1-1; 8 nucleotides line up with TRBD1. The CDR3 has 13 amino acids. V was pared by 3 bases and J by 10 bases, with 10 bases of the junction left unmatched. Germline CDR1 reads DFQATT; CDR2 reads SNEGSKA (reference sequence). CDR3 coding DNA: TGCAGTGCTAGGACCCCACAGGGGGTCAGAGCTTTCTTT. Its protein is CSARTPQGVRAFF.

There are many counts of this clonotype. V gene TRBV7-2 combines with J gene TRBJ1-1, with 7 bases aligning to TRBD1. Germline V lookup: CDR1 SGHTA, CDR2 FQGNSA. The length of the CDR3 is 14 residues. V was clipped by 7 bases and J by 0 bases; unmatched bases: 5. CDR3 residues: CASTRTGLNTEAFF. CDR3 DNA sequence: TGTGCCAGCACTAGGACAGGTTTGAACACTGAAGCTTTCTTT.

This chain links TRBV28 with TRBJ1-6, with TRBD1 as a possible D gene (6 bases). V was pared by 6 bases and J by 14 bases, with 23 bases between. The CDR3 extends over 15 amino acids. Germline lookup yields CDR1 MDHEN and CDR2 SYDVKM. The DNA of the CDR3 is TGTGCCAGCAGGACGGGGGGCATGACCGGGACAACCCTCCACTTT. This gives the protein CASRTGGMTGTTLHF.

This clonotype showed up many times. V usage is TRBV6-1 and J usage is TRBJ2-4; 7 nucleotides agree with TRBD2. The germline V gene has CDR1 MNHNS and CDR2 SASEGT. V gave up 2 bases and J gave up 6 bases; unmatched junction bases: 10. The length of the CDR3 is 16 residues. As DNA, the CDR3 is TGTGCCAGCAGTGAACCCGGGAGGTTGACCGGAAACATTCAGTACTTC. This gives the protein CASSEPGRLTGNIQYF.